The next 3 T cell receptor beta chains were all read from a single sample in a study of PD-1 blockade in classical Hodgkin lymphoma. Relapse was seen in all patients after autologous stem cell transplantation, and brentuximab vedotin exposure was variable. Only in-frame clones appear in the TCRdb table, and some are missing; sequencing was by immunoSEQ multiplex PCR. Of about 40,000 clones listed, about 87% are singletons. The specimen was peripheral blood mononuclear cells (PBMCs), collected at baseline. These receptor sequences come from a human donor with classical Hodgkin lymphoma.

This chain joins TRBV5-5 and TRBJ2-7; D remains ambiguous. CDR3 size: 13 residues. The V end was cut by 4 bases, the J end by 2 bases, with 10 bases between. CDR1 is SGHKS and CDR2 is YYEKEE in the germline V gene (reference sequence). This CDR3 is CASSPDQPYEQYF. The CDR3 DNA reads TGTGCCAGCAGCCCGGACCAACCCTACGAGCAGTACTTC.

The chain employs TRBV18 and TRBJ2-7; 9 nucleotides match TRBD1. Germline V gene sequence: CDR1 KGHSH, CDR2 LQKENI. The CDR3 contains 15 residues. V lost 3 bases, J lost 3 bases, and 6 bases stayed unmatched. The CDR3 here is CASSPPDRGFYEQYF. CDR3 coding DNA: TGTGCCAGCTCACCCCCGGACAGGGGTTTCTACGAGCAGTACTTC.

This clone was counted once. CDR3 region: CASSRSDEAGDYEQYF. CDR3 DNA sequence: TGTGCCAGTAGCCGTTCGGACGAGGCGGGGGACTACGAGCAGTACTTC. The chain recombines TRBV19 with TRBJ2-7; 7 bases match TRBD2. V shed 6 bases and J 3 bases; nucleotides not matched to a gene: 14. Germline V gives CDR1 LNHDA, CDR2 SQIVND (reference sequence). CDR3 length: 16 amino acids.